These T cell receptor beta chains were read from a single sample in a study of T cell responses to AZD1222 COVID-19 vaccine. Assay used: immunoSEQ multiplex PCR; TCRdb lists only in-frame clones, some missing. The sample lists about 100,000 clones, about 90% occurring once. The sequencing here drew on peripheral blood, taken 28 days after the second AZD1222 dose. The origin of the receptors is an adult who received the AZD1222 COVID-19 vaccine. The CDR3 runs from the conserved cysteine through the conserved F or W. A D gene is named only where the DNA matches it firmly. Clone size, where shown, is once, few, many, or a class for clones that have expanded.

j_gene,v_gene,abundance,d_gene,CDR3aa,CDR3nt
TRBJ2-7,TRBV28,NA,NA,CASSTRDWTLGAYEQYF,TGTGCCAGCAGTACCCGGGACTGGACCCTCGGAGCCTACGAGCAGTACTTC
TRBJ2-7,TRBV7-2,NA,NA,CASSPGLSYEQYF,TGTGCCAGCAGCCCCGGACTTTCCTACGAGCAGTACTTC
TRBJ2-1,TRBV28,NA,TRBD2,CASSPRRLAGGRDEQFF,TGTGCCAGCAGTCCCCGCCGACTAGCGGGGGGGAGGGACGAGCAGTTCTTC
TRBJ2-5,TRBV10-1,NA,NA,CASSESGRGETQYF,TGCGCCAGCAGTGAGTCGGGACGGGGGGAGACCCAGTACTTC
TRBJ2-3,TRBV3-1/TRBV3-2,NA,TRBD2,CASSQDRLAGEDTQYF,TGTGCCAGCAGCCAAGATCGACTAGCGGGGGAGGATACGCAGTATTTT
TRBJ1-6,TRBV25-1,few,NA,CASSVSYNSPLHF,TGTGCCAGCAGTGTCTCCTATAATTCACCCCTCCACTTT
TRBJ2-1,TRBV15,once,NA,CATSVQGENEQFF,TGTGCCACCAGCGTCCAGGGCGAGAATGAGCAGTTCTTC
TRBJ2-7,TRBV29-1,NA,NA,CSVELAGNKAYEQYF,TGCAGCGTTGAGCTGGCAGGGAACAAAGCCTACGAGCAGTACTTC
TRBJ1-1,TRBV9,few,NA,CASSSPAGGEAFF,TGTGCCAGCAGCTCCCCCGCGGGGGGTGAAGCTTTCTTT
TRBJ2-1,TRBV3-1/TRBV3-2,NA,NA,CASSQDRLSSSYNEQFF,TGTGCCAGCAGCCAAGATCGGCTCTCTAGCTCCTACAATGAGCAGTTCTTC
TRBJ1-3,TRBV5-1,NA,NA,CASSLDGSGNTIYF,TGCGCCAGCAGCTTGGATGGATCTGGAAACACCATATATTTT
TRBJ2-7,TRBV13,NA,NA,CASSLGPSTEYEQYF,TGTGCCAGCAGCTTAGGACCATCGACGGAGTACGAGCAGTACTTC
TRBJ1-3,TRBV28,once,NA,CASSLSGNTIYF,TGTGCCAGCAGTTTATCTGGAAACACCATATATTTT
TRBJ1-2,TRBV7-9,NA,TRBD1,CASSLPGTGVYGYTF,TGTGCCAGCAGCCTCCCCGGGACAGGGGTCTATGGCTACACCTTC
TRBJ1-1,TRBV2,NA,NA,CASSEGSEAFF,TGTGCCAGCAGTGAGGGGTCAGAAGCTTTCTTT
TRBJ1-1,TRBV5-1,NA,NA,CASSLGGANTEAFF,TGCGCCAGCAGCTTGGGAGGGGCGAACACTGAAGCTTTCTTT
TRBJ2-7,TRBV29-1,NA,NA,CSVSGTHEQYF,TGCAGCGTATCAGGGACCCACGAGCAGTACTTC
TRBJ2-1,TRBV24-1,once,TRBD2,CATSDCTSGSCYNEQFF,TGTGCCACCAGTGATTGCACTAGCGGGAGTTGCTACAATGAGCAGTTCTTC
TRBJ1-6,TRBV30,NA,TRBD1,CAWRGLQGGSYNSPLHF,TGTGCCTGGAGGGGTCTACAGGGGGGCTCCTATAATTCACCCCTCCACTTT
TRBJ1-1,TRBV11-2,NA,NA,CAFKSGRDTEAFF,TGTGCTTTTAAATCCGGGCGGGACACTGAAGCTTTCTTT
TRBJ2-1,TRBV11-3,NA,NA,CASSLARGAYNEQFF,TGTGCCAGCAGCTTAGCTAGGGGGGCCTACAATGAGCAGTTCTTC
TRBJ2-1,TRBV27,NA,TRBD2,CASSFTWTSGYNEQFF,TGTGCCAGCAGTTTTACCTGGACTAGCGGCTACAATGAGCAGTTCTTC
TRBJ1-5,TRBV20-1,NA,NA,CSASLGGSNQPQHF,TGCAGTGCTAGTCTGGGAGGGAGCAATCAGCCCCAGCATTTT
TRBJ1-5,TRBV7-2,NA,NA,CASSSSPPSWEDQPQHF,TGTGCCAGCAGTTCTAGCCCACCGTCGTGGGAGGATCAGCCCCAGCATTTT
TRBJ1-2,TRBV21-1,NA,NA,CASSPPVGGRGYTF,TGTGCCAGCAGCCCCCCGGTAGGGGGAAGAGGCTACACCTTC
TRBJ2-7,TRBV19,NA,NA,CASSPPGDFPAYEQYF,TGTGCCAGTAGTCCCCCGGGTGACTTCCCCGCCTACGAGCAGTACTTC